The subject of this entry is one T cell receptor beta chain. As yet, its antigen is unknown. The data were produced by immunoSEQ multiplex PCR, yet TCRdb's version contains in-frame clones alone and is incomplete. The sample lists around 26,000 clones; 60% to 80% were seen once. This entry belongs to a study of CD4 T cells in relation to SARS-CoV-2 and coronaviruses. Study background: Shared crossreactive spike epitopes were mapped to their HLA restriction.

V dropped 6 bases and J dropped 1 base, with 9 bases sitting between them. The CDR3 contains 13 residues. Germline-derived CDR1 and CDR2 are KGHSH and LQKENI. CD4+ T cells from unexposed donors were obtained before the COVID-19 pandemic (2011-2018). The cells were cultured for around ten days before CD4+ T cells were isolated. The specimen sequenced was CD4+ T cells from PBMCs, cultured in vitro. The chain employs TRBV18 and TRBJ2-5; no definite D call. The sequence came from a human donor in good health. This CDR3 is CASSPSGQETQYF. In DNA, the CDR3 is TGTGCCAGCTCCCCCTCGGGCCAAGAGACCCAGTACTTC.